This entry features one T cell receptor beta chain sequence. In germline, CDR1 is SGHRS, CDR2 YFSETQ. The CDR3 length is 13 residues. These data come from a study of T cells expressing NK-cell markers. For each CDR3 protein, TCRdb gives one entry from its re-call of the 5' RACE reads, without DNA. The sample features 350,000 to 400,000 distinct CDR3 sequences, with approximately 12% in its top ten. The sequencing sample was made of blood T cells: a sorted CD56 or NKG2C T cell subset, CD4+ or CD8+ T cells, or bulk PBMC T cells (not recorded which). The V and J genes are TRBV5-1 and TRBJ2-7. The TCR comes from a woman between 45 and 65 years old in good health. CDR3 amino acids: CASSLSFGDEQYF. Complete variable domain (other parts from reference TRBV5-1 and TRBJ2-7): KAGVTQTPRYLIKTRGQQVTLSCSPISGHRSVSWYQQTPGQGLQFLFEYFSETQRNKGNFPGRFSGRQFSNSRSEMNVSTLELGDSALYLCASSLSFGDEQYFGPGTRLTVT.